This T cell receptor (beta chain) was recorded in a study of blood T cells in healthy people across ages. Study outcomes and limitations: Calculation of diversity from one million T cells yielded estimates considered to be underestimates. Long-lived donors had more naive CD4+ cells and higher diversity than aged donors.

Combining a sample-barcoded 5' primer with a J-beta primer mix, a second PCR ran for roughly 6 to 12 cycles. TCRdb processed the 5' RACE reads anew with MiXCR; each CDR3 protein has one entry. The sample consists of 730,000 or so distinct CDR3 sequences, approximately 40% of them appearing once. There are 16 residues in the CDR3. Germline values: CDR1 SGHTA, CDR2 FQGNSA. To note about this clonotype: Its antigen is not identified. At one end, the junction sequence differs from germline, possibly due to a read error.

This sequence originates from an elderly man in good health. The chain combines TRBV7-2 with TRBJ2-3; D gene unclear. The sample consisted of blood. CDR3 sequence: CASSLVQNRDTDTRYF. Written as DNA, the CDR3 is TGTGCCAGCAGCTTAGTCCAGAACCGAGACACAGATACGCGGTATTTT.